What follows describes a single T cell receptor beta chain. Clinical history as reported by participants underpinned cohort assignment. Method: immunoSEQ multiplex PCR; TCRdb's copy keeps in-frame clones and lacks some. Here the sample spans over 350,000 clones, 88% being singletons. The data derive from a study of blood T cell repertoires in COVID-19. The clonotype was recovered from a woman under 40 with acute COVID-19. Sequenced input: PBMCs or T cells enriched from blood (not recorded which).

The CDR3 protein is CASSSYSGGVGGELFF. DNA for the CDR3: TGTGCCAGCAGCTCTTACAGCGGGGGGGTAGGCGGGGAGCTGTTTTTT. The chain joins TRBV7-2 to TRBJ2-2; 10 bases agree with TRBD2. The germline V gene encodes CDR1 SGHTA and CDR2 FQGNSA. The CDR3 sequence is 16 residues long. The J segment lost 7 bases and the V segment lost 4 bases, leaving 9 bases of the junction unmatched.